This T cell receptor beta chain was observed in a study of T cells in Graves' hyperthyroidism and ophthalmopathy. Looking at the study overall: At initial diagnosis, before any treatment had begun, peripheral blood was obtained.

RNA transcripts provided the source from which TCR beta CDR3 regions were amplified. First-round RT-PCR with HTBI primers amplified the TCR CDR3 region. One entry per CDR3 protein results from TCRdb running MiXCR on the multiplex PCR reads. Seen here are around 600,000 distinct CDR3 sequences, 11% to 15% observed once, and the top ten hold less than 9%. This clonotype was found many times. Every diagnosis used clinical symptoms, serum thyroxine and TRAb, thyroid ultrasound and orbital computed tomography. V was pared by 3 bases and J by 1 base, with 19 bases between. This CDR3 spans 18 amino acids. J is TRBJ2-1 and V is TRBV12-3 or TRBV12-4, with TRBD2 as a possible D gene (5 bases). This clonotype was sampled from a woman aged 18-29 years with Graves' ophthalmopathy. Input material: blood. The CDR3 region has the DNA TGTGCCAGCAGTTTCCGCGGCCTGAGCGGATCATCCTACAATGAGCAGTTCTTC. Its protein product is CASSFRGLSGSSYNEQFF.